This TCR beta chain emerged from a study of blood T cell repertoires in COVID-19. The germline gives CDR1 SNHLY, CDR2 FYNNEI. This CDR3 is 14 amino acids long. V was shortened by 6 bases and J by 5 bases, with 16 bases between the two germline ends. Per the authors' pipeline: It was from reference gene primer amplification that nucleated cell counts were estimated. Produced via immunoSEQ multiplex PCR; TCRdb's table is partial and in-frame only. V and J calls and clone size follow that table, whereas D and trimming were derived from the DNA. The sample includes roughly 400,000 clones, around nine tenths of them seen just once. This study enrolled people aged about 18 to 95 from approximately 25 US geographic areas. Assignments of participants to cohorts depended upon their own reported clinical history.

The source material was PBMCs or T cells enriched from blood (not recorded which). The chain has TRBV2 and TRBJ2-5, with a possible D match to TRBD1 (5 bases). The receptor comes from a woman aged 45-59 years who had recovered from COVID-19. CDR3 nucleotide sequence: TGTGCCAGCAGAGTGACAGAGCCTCTGGAGACCCAGTACTTC. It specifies CASRVTEPLETQYF.